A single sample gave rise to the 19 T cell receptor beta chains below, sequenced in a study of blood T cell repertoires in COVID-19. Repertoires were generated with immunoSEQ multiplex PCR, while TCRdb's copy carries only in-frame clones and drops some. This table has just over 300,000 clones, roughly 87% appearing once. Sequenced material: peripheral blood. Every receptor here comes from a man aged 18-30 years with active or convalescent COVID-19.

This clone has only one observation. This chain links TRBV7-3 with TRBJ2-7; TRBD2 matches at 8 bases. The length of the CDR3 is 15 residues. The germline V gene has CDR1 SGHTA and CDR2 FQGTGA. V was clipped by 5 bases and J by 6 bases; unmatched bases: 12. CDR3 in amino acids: CASSPQASGFSEQYF. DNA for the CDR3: TGTGCCAGCAGCCCACAAGCTAGCGGGTTTAGCGAGCAGTACTTC.

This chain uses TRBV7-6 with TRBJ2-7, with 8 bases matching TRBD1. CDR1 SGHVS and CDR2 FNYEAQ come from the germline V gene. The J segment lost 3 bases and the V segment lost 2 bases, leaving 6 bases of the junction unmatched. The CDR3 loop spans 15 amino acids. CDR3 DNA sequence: TGTGCCAGCAGCTTATCCGGACAGGGAGGCTACGAGCAGTACTTC. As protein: CASSLSGQGGYEQYF.

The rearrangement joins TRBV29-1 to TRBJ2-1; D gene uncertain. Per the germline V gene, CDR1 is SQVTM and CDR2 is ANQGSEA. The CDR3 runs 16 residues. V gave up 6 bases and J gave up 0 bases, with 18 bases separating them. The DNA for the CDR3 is TGCAGCGTCGTTGCTCTCGACACGAGCTCCTACAATGAGCAGTTCTTC. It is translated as CSVVALDTSSYNEQFF.

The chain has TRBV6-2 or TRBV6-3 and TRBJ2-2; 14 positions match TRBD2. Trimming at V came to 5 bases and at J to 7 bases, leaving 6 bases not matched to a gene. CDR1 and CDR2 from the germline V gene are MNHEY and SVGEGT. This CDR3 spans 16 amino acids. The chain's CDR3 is CASSKGTSGRGGELFF. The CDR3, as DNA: TGTGCCAGCAGTAAGGGGACTAGCGGGAGAGGCGGGGAGCTGTTTTTT.

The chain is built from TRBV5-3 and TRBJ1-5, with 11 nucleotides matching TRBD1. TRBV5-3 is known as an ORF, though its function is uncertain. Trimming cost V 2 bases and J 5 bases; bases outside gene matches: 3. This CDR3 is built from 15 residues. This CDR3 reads CARSFRTGGHQPQHF. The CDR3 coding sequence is TGTGCCAGAAGCTTTCGGACAGGGGGCCATCAGCCCCAGCATTTT.

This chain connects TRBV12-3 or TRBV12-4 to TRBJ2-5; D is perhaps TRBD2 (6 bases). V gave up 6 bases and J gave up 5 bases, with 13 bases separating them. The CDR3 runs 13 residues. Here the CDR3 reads CASRGGPIETQYF. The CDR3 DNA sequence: TGTGCCAGCAGGGGGGGACCCATCGAGACCCAGTACTTC.

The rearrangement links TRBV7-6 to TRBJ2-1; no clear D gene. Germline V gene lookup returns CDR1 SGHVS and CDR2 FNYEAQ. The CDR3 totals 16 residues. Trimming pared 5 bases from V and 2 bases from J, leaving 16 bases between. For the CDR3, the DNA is TGTGCCAGCAGCGACCCGTCGTACGCGGCCTACAATGAGCAGTTCTTC. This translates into CASSDPSYAAYNEQFF.

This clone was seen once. In DNA, the CDR3 is TGTGCCAGCAGTTTTAGCGGGGGGGCAGAGACCCAGTACTTC. It codes for CASSFSGGAETQYF. The chain joins TRBV2 to TRBJ2-5; 11 bases agree with TRBD2. Germline CDR1 SNHLY, CDR2 FYNNEI. The CDR3 is 14 residues long. The V gene end was trimmed by 5 bases and the J gene end by 4 bases; junction bases not matched to a gene: 3.

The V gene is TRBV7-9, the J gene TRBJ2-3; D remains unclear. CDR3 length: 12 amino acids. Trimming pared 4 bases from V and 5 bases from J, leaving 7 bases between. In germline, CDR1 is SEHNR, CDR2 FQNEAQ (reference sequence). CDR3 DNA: TGTGCCAGCAGCTCCGAACTAGATACGCAGTATTTT. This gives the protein CASSSELDTQYF.

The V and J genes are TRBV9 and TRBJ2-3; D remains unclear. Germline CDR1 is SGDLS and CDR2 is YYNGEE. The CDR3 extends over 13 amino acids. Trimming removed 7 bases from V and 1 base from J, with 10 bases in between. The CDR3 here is CASSLTGTDTQYF. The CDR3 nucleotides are TGTGCCAGCTCCCTCACAGGCACAGATACGCAGTATTTT.

CDR3 in amino acids: CASSPEVSTNEQFF. In DNA form, the CDR3 reads TGTGCCAGCAGCCCCGAGGTTTCCACCAATGAGCAGTTCTTC. This rearrangement joins TRBV7-9 to TRBJ2-1; D gene ambiguous. The germline V gene has CDR1 SEHNR and CDR2 FQNEAQ (reference sequence). CDR3 length: 14 residues. V was clipped by 5 bases and J by 6 bases, with 14 bases between them.

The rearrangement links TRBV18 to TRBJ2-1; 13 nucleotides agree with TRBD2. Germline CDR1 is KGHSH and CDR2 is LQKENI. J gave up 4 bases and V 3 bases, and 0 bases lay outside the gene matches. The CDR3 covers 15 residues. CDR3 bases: TGTGCCAGCTCACCGACTAGCGGGGGGTACAATGAGCAGTTCTTC. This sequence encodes CASSPTSGGYNEQFF. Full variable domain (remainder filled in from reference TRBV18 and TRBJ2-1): NAGVMQNPRHLVRRRGQEARLRCSPMKGHSHVYWYRQLPEEGLKFMVYLQKENIIDESGMPKERFSAEFPKEGPSILRIQQVVRGDSAAYFCASSPTSGGYNEQFFGPGTRLTVL.

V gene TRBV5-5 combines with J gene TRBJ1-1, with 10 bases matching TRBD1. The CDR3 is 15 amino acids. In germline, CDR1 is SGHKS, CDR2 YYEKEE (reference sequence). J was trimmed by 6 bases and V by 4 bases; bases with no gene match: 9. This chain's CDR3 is CASSAPDRGLAEAFF. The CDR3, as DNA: TGTGCCAGCAGCGCTCCAGACAGGGGGCTGGCTGAAGCTTTCTTT.

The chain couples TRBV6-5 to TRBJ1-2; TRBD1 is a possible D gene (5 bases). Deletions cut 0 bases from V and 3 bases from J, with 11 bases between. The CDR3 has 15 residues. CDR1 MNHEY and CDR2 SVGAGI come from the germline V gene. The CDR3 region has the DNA TGTGCCAGCAGTTACTCCGGCGGGGGTGACTATGGCTACACCTTC. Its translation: CASSYSGGGDYGYTF.

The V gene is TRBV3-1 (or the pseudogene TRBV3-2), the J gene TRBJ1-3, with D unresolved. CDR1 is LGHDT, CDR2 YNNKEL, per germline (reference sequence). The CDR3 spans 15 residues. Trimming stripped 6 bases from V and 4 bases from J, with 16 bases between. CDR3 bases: TGTGCCAGCAGGCCAGTTCCCCTCGCAGGAAACACCATATATTTT. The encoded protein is CASRPVPLAGNTIYF.

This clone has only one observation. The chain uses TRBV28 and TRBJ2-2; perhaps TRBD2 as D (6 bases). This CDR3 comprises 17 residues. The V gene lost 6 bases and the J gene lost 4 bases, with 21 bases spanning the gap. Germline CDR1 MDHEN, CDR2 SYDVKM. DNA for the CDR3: TGTGCCAGCAGATTTTCCACGGGAGTTCGGGGCACCGGGGAGCTGTTTTTT. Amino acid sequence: CASRFSTGVRGTGELFF.

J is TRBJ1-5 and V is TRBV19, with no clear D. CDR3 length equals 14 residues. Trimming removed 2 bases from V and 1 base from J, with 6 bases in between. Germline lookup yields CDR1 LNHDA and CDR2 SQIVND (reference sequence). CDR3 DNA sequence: TGTGCCAGTAGTATACGGTCCAGCAATCAGCCCCAGCATTTT. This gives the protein CASSIRSSNQPQHF.

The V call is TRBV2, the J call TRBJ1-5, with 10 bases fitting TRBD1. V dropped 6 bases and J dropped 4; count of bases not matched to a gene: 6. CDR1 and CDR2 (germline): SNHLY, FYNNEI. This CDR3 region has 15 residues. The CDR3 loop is CASRVDRGSNQPQHF. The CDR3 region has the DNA TGTGCCAGCAGGGTGGACAGGGGGTCAAATCAGCCCCAGCATTTT. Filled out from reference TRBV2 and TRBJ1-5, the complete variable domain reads EPEVTQTPSHQVTQMGQEVILRCVPISNHLYFYWYRQILGQKVEFLVSFYNNEISEKSEIFDDQFSVERPDGSNFTLKIRSTKLEDSAMYFCASRVDRGSNQPQHFGDGTRLSIL.

This CDR3 reads CATTGGTGELFF. The CDR3 nucleotides read TGTGCCACTACAGGGGGAACCGGGGAGCTGTTTTTT. The rearrangement joins TRBV15 to TRBJ2-2; TRBD1 matches at 8 bases. Germline assignment: CDR1 LNHNV and CDR2 YYDKDF (reference sequence). The V gene end was trimmed by 9 bases and the J gene end by 5 bases; junction bases not matched to a gene: 2. This CDR3 is built from 12 residues.